The source of this TCR beta chain is a study of shared T cell receptors in the human thymus. Trimming removed 3 bases at V and 0 bases at J, with 9 bases between. Germline CDR1 ENHRY, CDR2 SYGVKD. The CDR3 is 15 residues long. Repertoires were generated with immunoSEQ multiplex PCR, while TCRdb's copy carries only in-frame clones and drops some. The sample carries hundreds of thousands of clones, over 75% recorded once. Separately, the same data were catalogued under a study of human thymus T cells.

The sequence was collected from a boy younger than two with a congenital heart defect. This chain links TRBV10-3 with TRBJ1-5, with D uncertain. Sequenced sample: thymocytes. CDR3: CAISEEGGSNQPQHF. CDR3 in DNA: TGTGCCATCAGTGAAGAGGGAGGTAGCAATCAGCCCCAGCATTTT.